A selection of T cell receptor beta chains follows, all from one sample in a study of tumor-infiltrating lymphocytes in primary liver carcinoma. Via MiXCR, TCRdb re-called the multiplex PCR reads, giving one row per CDR3 protein. The table lists about 330,000 distinct CDR3 sequences, roughly 61% of them singletons. Sequencing used peripheral blood. These TCRs come from a middle-aged man with primary liver carcinoma and hepatitis B virus infection. Each CDR3 is given with its conserved first and last residue. The size of a clone is reported for some rows only, either as once, few or many, or as a class for expanded clones.

clone_size j_call v_call cdr3_aa
- TRBJ2-4 TRBV29-1 CSVVLAGADFF
many TRBJ2-3 TRBV6-2/TRBV6-3 CASSYPYESTDTQYF
many TRBJ1-1 TRBV11-2 CASSPWEGANTEAFF
many TRBJ2-7 TRBV6-6 CASRDPSGATYEQYF
once TRBJ2-1 TRBV11-3 CASSRLASSYNEQFF
- TRBJ1-5 TRBV6-1 CASSPPHVRSNQPQHF
few TRBJ2-7 TRBV5-1 CASSLDDSGGEQYF
- TRBJ1-1 TRBV11-2 CASIRGQGNTEAFF
once TRBJ1-6 TRBV6-6 CTSTNSKSSPLHF
once TRBJ2-3 TRBV11-2 CTSSSGLAEGTYTQYF
- TRBJ2-3 TRBV11-2 CASSLARDTRADTQYF
many TRBJ1-2 TRBV11-2 CASSLGRGRFYGYTF
few TRBJ2-5 TRBV5-5 CASSLALAGGQETQYF
few TRBJ2-5 TRBV7-8 CASSLNPSGAYQETQYF
many TRBJ1-1 TRBV6-2/TRBV6-3 CASSWDTEAFF
- TRBJ1-1 TRBV5-6 CPSTIGRDTEAFF
once TRBJ2-1 TRBV11-2 CASSLNSPGLVLLEQFF
many TRBJ1-2 TRBV11-2 CASSLMGGNYGYTF
once TRBJ2-5 TRBV11-2 CANRKIPRETQYF
- TRBJ2-2 TRBV11-2 CACNLVRTLRGTGERFF
many TRBJ1-5 TRBV4-1 CASSNTDQPQHF
- TRBJ2-3 TRBV7-9 CASSLTSGGTSTDTQYF
- TRBJ2-5 TRBV28 CASTGVGVGETQYF
- TRBJ2-2 TRBV5-1 CASSGSGAPGELFF
few TRBJ1-4 TRBV5-6 CASSRDFRTNEKLFF
few TRBJ2-1 TRBV6-5 CASSPGTGYEQFF
- TRBJ2-2 TRBV29-1 CSVGGTVKNNGEMFF
- TRBJ2-1 TRBV5-1 CANPLRVFRYTWESPYNEQFF
many TRBJ1-2 TRBV14 CASSRTGGSVYGYTF
many TRBJ2-5 TRBV5-5 CASRKSPRGEETQYF
- TRBJ2-7 TRBV5-4 CASSRGQGRTINEQYF
- TRBJ2-7 TRBV6-1 CAGEFRTASYEQYF
once TRBJ2-6 TRBV6-6 CASSSYSSGANLLTF
many TRBJ2-7 TRBV6-1 CASSEGLAGFPYEQYF
few TRBJ1-2 TRBV7-8 CASSLTLRGAGGYTF
- TRBJ2-2 TRBV6-1 CASNPGRTGELTGELFF
- TRBJ2-1 TRBV11-2 CANSLVGTSGLNGQFF
- TRBJ1-1 TRBV11-2 CASSLRGNAEAFF
- TRBJ2-5 TRBV12-5 CASGLGLGQGKETQYF
many TRBJ2-5 TRBV6-2/TRBV6-3 CAILEGRGRQETQYF
- TRBJ2-1 TRBV7-2 CASSPYSGSYNEQFF
- TRBJ1-3 TRBV14 CASSQDGGPGNTIYF
once TRBJ2-7 TRBV28 CASSFSCGSYEQYF
many TRBJ2-2 TRBV5-6 CASSLSGESGELFF
many TRBJ2-2 TRBV10-2 CASGQGANTGELFF
- TRBJ2-3 TRBV5-1 CANSLWTGKDTDTQYF
once TRBJ2-7 TRBV29-1 CSVDIGNYEQYF
many TRBJ2-2 TRBV28 CASSPGQGTIGELFF
many TRBJ2-7 TRBV10-3 CATARGTAGEQYF
- TRBJ2-7 TRBV11-2 CASSTRVVGVEHYF
- TRBJ1-1 TRBV11-1 CPSSLVGYTEAFF
many TRBJ2-1 TRBV4-2 CASSQDLAGGLVEQFF